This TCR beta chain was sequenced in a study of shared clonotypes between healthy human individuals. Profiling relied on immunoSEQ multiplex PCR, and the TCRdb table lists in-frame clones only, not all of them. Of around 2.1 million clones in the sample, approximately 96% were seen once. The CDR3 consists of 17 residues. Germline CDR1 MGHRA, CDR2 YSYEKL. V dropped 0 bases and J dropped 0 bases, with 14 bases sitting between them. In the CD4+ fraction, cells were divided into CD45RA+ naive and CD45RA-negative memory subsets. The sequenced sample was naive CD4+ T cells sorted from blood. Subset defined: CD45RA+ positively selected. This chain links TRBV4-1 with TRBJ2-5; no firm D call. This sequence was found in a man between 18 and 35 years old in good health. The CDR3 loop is CASSQEWPGWNQETQYF. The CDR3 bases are TGCGCCAGCAGCCAAGAATGGCCCGGTTGGAACCAAGAGACCCAGTACTTC.